This is a list of T cell receptor beta chains from one sample in a study of beta chain features in type 1 diabetes. Some clones are missing from TCRdb's copy, which holds only in-frame ones; the method was immunoSEQ multiplex PCR. Here the sample spans about 200,000 clones, roughly a tenth being singletons. The sequencing input was central memory CD4+ T cells from blood. These receptor sequences come from a man between 18 and 29 years old in good health. Each CDR3 is given with its conserved first and last residue. Fields, in order: CDR3 protein, CDR3 DNA, V gene, J gene, D gene, clone size. D genes are given only for firm matches. Size values are once, few and many counts, or a class for expanded clones, and some rows have none.

CASTKGGSAETQYF	TGTGCCAGCACCAAAGGGGGGTCGGCAGAGACCCAGTACTTC	TRBV7-2	TRBJ2-5	-	-
CASSLGLTPETQYF	TGTGCCAGCAGCTTAGGATTAACCCCAGAGACCCAGTACTTC	TRBV7-2	TRBJ2-5	-	few
CASSLRQSWGYTF	TGTGCCAGCAGCTTACGCCAGTCGTGGGGCTACACCTTC	TRBV7-2	TRBJ1-2	-	-
CASSLPGVDEQFF	TGTGCCAGCAGCTTACCCGGGGTAGATGAGCAGTTCTTC	TRBV7-6	TRBJ2-1	-	-
CASSLGQGSYEQYF	TGTGCCAGCAGCTTGGGACAGGGCTCCTACGAGCAGTACTTC	TRBV5-6	TRBJ2-7	TRBD1	few
CASSRVGTQYF	TGTGCCAGCAGCAGGGTTGGGACCCAGTACTTC	TRBV28	TRBJ2-5	-	many
CASSFLGDTDTQYF	TGTGCCAGCAGCTTTCTGGGGGACACAGATACGCAGTATTTT	TRBV7-8	TRBJ2-3	-	-
CAIKERTVGTEAFF	TGTGCCATCAAGGAAAGGACGGTGGGGACTGAAGCTTTCTTT	TRBV10-3	TRBJ1-1	-	-
CASSQRSSYEQYF	TGTGCCAGCAGCCAACGATCCTCCTACGAGCAGTACTTC	TRBV7-2	TRBJ2-7	-	many
CASSQGQPNQGEQYF	TGTGCCAGCAGCCAGGGACAGCCCAACCAGGGGGAGCAGTACTTC	TRBV7-9	TRBJ2-5	TRBD1	-
CASRSTVAKNIQYF	TGCGCCAGCAGGTCAACAGTAGCCAAAAACATTCAGTACTTC	TRBV4-1	TRBJ2-4	-	-
CASRTTGNQETQYF	TGTGCCAGCAGGACTACAGGGAACCAAGAGACCCAGTACTTC	TRBV28	TRBJ2-5	-	many
CASSNRLDSYEQYF	TGTGCCAGCAGTAACCGACTAGACTCCTACGAGCAGTACTTC	TRBV6-5	TRBJ2-7	-	-
CASVTSGSMYEQFF	TGTGCCAGCGTGACTAGCGGGAGTATGTATGAGCAGTTCTTC	TRBV6-1	TRBJ2-1	TRBD2	-
CARDGGGYEQYF	TGTGCCCGGGACGGGGGCGGCTACGAGCAGTACTTC	TRBV30	TRBJ2-7	-	-
CASRRGLNTDTQYF	TGTGCCAGCAGGCGAGGACTAAACACAGATACGCAGTATTTT	TRBV9	TRBJ2-3	-	-
CASSPSGDEQYF	TGTGCCAGCTCACCAAGTGGGGACGAGCAGTACTTC	TRBV18	TRBJ2-7	-	-
CASSLVEDEQYF	TGCGCCAGCAGCTTGGTTGAAGACGAGCAGTACTTC	TRBV5-1	TRBJ2-7	-	few
CAIPPGRRYEQFF	TGTGCCATCCCGCCAGGGCGGAGATATGAGCAGTTCTTC	TRBV27	TRBJ2-1	-	few
CASSSSGVQETQYF	TGTGCCAGCAGTTCCAGCGGAGTCCAAGAGACCCAGTACTTC	TRBV6-5	TRBJ2-5	-	-
CASRQVIHEQYF	TGTGCCAGCCGGCAAGTTATCCACGAGCAGTACTTC	TRBV2	TRBJ2-7	-	-
CASSLGGQGAGETQYF	TGCGCCAGCAGCTTGGGAGGGCAGGGGGCAGGAGAGACCCAGTACTTC	TRBV5-1	TRBJ2-5	TRBD1	many
CASSERLEGNEQFF	TGTGCCAGCTCTGAACGACTAGAGGGCAATGAGCAGTTCTTC	TRBV18	TRBJ2-1	-	medium-sized
CASRLLAGAAEQYF	TGTGCCAGCAGGCTACTAGCGGGGGCGGCCGAGCAGTACTTC	TRBV28	TRBJ2-7	TRBD2	few
CASSLVVTDNTGELFF	TGTGCCAGCAGCTTAGTTGTGACGGACAACACCGGGGAGCTGTTTTTT	TRBV7-2	TRBJ2-2	-	few
CASSPGGVTDTQYF	TGTGCCAGCAGCCCCGGAGGGGTGACAGATACGCAGTATTTT	TRBV9	TRBJ2-3	-	-
CASSASASYQETQYF	TGTGCCAGCAGCGCTAGCGCCTCGTACCAAGAGACCCAGTACTTC	TRBV5-4	TRBJ2-5	-	few
CASHRGEETQYF	TGTGCCAGCCATCGAGGGGAGGAGACCCAGTACTTC	TRBV6-5	TRBJ2-5	-	-
CALDPVNTEAFF	TGTGCCCTGGATCCAGTGAACACTGAAGCTTTCTTT	TRBV30	TRBJ1-1	-	few
CASSPRGQSGYTF	TGTGCCAGCAGCCCTCGCGGACAGTCTGGCTACACCTTC	TRBV7-2	TRBJ1-2	-	few
CASSLEQGRRTGELLF	TGTGCCAGCAGCTTAGAACAGGGGCGACGAACCGGGGAGCTGCTTTTT	TRBV11-2	TRBJ2-2	TRBD1	few
CSARTGTSGYTF	TGCAGCGCCCGGACCGGGACAAGTGGCTACACCTTC	TRBV29-1	TRBJ1-2	-	many
CASSQGPSGRTDTQYF	TGCGCCAGCAGCCAAGGCCCTAGCGGGCGCACAGATACGCAGTATTTT	TRBV4-3	TRBJ2-3	TRBD2	many
CASRNTGGQLMGYTF	TGTGCCAGCAGGAATACCGGCGGACAGCTGATGGGCTACACCTTC	TRBV11-2	TRBJ1-2	-	-
CASSWTGDNTDTQYF	TGTGCCAGCAGTTGGACAGGGGATAACACAGATACGCAGTATTTT	TRBV27	TRBJ2-3	TRBD1	-
CASSQTLGQGERETQYF	TGTGCCAGCAGCCAAACCCTGGGACAGGGGGAACGGGAGACCCAGTACTTC	TRBV4-2	TRBJ2-5	TRBD1	few
CASSLVAQGEAFF	TGTGCCAGCAGCTTAGTTGCTCAAGGTGAAGCTTTCTTT	TRBV7-8	TRBJ1-1	-	-
CTSSPGGTSNYGYTF	TGCACCAGCAGCCCTGGGGGGACCTCTAACTATGGCTACACCTTC	TRBV1	TRBJ1-2	-	many